These 31 T cell receptor beta chains were sequenced from one sample in a study of PD-L1 blockade in urothelial cancer (dated by TCRdb to between 2016 and 2019). According to the study, the label for this sample's time point signals: pretreatment peripheral blood. The library came from the immunoSEQ multiplex PCR assay. TCRdb provides this immuneACCESS table in a form limited to in-frame rearrangements. Some clones are lacking; in checked studies, under half of them reflect an unresolved V gene, and why the rest are absent is not known. The sample table contains tens of thousands of clones; only one count was recorded for around 81% of them. The ten largest make up around 5.4% of the sample. This sample comprised PBMCs, obtained around atezolizumab (anti-PD-L1) treatment. The receptors were sampled from a man between 65 and 85 years old with urothelial cancer.

The V gene is TRBV19, the J gene TRBJ1-1; 7 nucleotides align to TRBD1. CDR3 length: 14 residues. V lost 4 bases, J lost 5 bases, and 7 bases stayed unmatched. The germline gives CDR1 LNHDA, CDR2 SQIVND (reference sequence). CDR3 region: CASSTRQGFTEAFF. The CDR3, as DNA: TGTGCCAGTAGTACCCGACAGGGATTTACTGAAGCTTTCTTT.

This sequence joins TRBV7-6 and TRBJ2-1, with TRBD1 matching over 10 bases. V dropped 5 bases and J dropped 3; count of bases not matched to a gene: 16. The CDR3 contains 19 residues. Germline V gene lookup returns CDR1 SGHVS and CDR2 FNYEAQ. Here the CDR3 DNA reads TGTGCCAGCAGCACTCCGACAGGGGGCGAAAGAGGCGGCTACAATGAGCAGTTCTTC. Encoded protein: CASSTPTGGERGGYNEQFF.

The genes are TRBV18 and TRBJ2-1, with D perhaps TRBD2 (7 bases). This CDR3 is 16 amino acids long. V was clipped by 1 base and J by 5 bases, with 15 bases between them. CDR1 and CDR2 from the germline V gene are KGHSH and LQKENI. CDR3 nucleotides: TGTGCCAGCTCACCACAGTCCGGGGGGCAAAACAATGAGCAGTTCTTC. This encodes CASSPQSGGQNNEQFF.

The rearrangement joins TRBV2 to TRBJ2-5, with no clear D. CDR3 size: 11 residues. With 6 bases removed from V and 4 bases from J, the gap between germline ends came to 6 bases. Germline V lookup: CDR1 SNHLY, CDR2 FYNNEI. DNA for the CDR3: TGTGCCAGCAGGTCCGGAGAGACCCAGTACTTC. Its translation is CASRSGETQYF.

This clone was detected once. As DNA, the CDR3 is TGTGCCAGCAGTGTTTTAACTAGCGGGACGAGCTCCTACGAGCAGTACTTC. It codes for CASSVLTSGTSSYEQYF. The rearrangement joins TRBV27 to TRBJ2-7; 10 bases map to TRBD2. The CDR3 has 17 residues. CDR1 is MNHEY, CDR2 SMNVEV, per germline (reference sequence). After removal of 5 bases from V and 0 bases from J, the junction contained 10 bases not matched to a gene.

V usage is TRBV30 and J usage is TRBJ2-7; 11 bases are a match to TRBD2. Trimming cost V 3 bases and J 2 bases; bases outside gene matches: 3. Germline CDR1 reads GTSNPN; CDR2 reads SVGIG (reference sequence). This CDR3 is 14 amino acids long. The CDR3 here is CAWRGLAEAYEQYF. The CDR3 DNA reads as TGTGCCTGGAGGGGACTAGCGGAGGCCTACGAGCAGTACTTC.

The rearrangement uses TRBV4-2 and TRBJ2-3; TRBD2 matches 9 bases. J gave up 5 bases and V 0 bases, and 3 bases lay outside the gene matches. The CDR3 spans 15 residues. Germline V lookup: CDR1 LGHNA, CDR2 YNFKEQ. CDR3 nucleotides: TGTGCCAGCAGCCAAGAGTCGCGGGAGGGAGATACGCAGTATTTT. It yields the protein CASSQESREGDTQYF.

This clone was recorded once. The chain joins TRBV5-1 to TRBJ2-1, with 11 bases fitting TRBD2. The CDR3 loop spans 17 amino acids. V was pared by 0 bases and J by 5 bases, with 7 bases of the junction left unmatched. The V gene's germline CDR1 is SGHRS and CDR2 YFSETQ. CDR3 in amino acids: CASSLAVTSGSNNEQFF. CDR3 nucleotide sequence: TGCGCCAGCAGCTTGGCCGTTACTAGCGGGAGTAACAATGAGCAGTTCTTC.

This chain connects TRBV5-5 to TRBJ2-1; 15 bases align to TRBD2. Germline values: CDR1 SGHKS, CDR2 YYEKEE (reference sequence). CDR3 size: 17 residues. Germline trimming cut 4 bases from V and 4 bases from J; bases unmatched to any gene: 6. The CDR3 bases are TGTGCCAGCAGCCTACCCGGACTAGCGGGGGGGTACAATGAGCAGTTCTTC. Translating gives CASSLPGLAGGYNEQFF.

Only one count was recorded for this clone. The chain uses TRBV11-2 and TRBJ1-1; TRBD1 agrees at 7 bases. CDR3 length: 15 amino acids. Losses at the gene ends were 5 bases for V and 3 bases for J; bases not matched to a gene: 9. Germline-derived CDR1 and CDR2 are SGHAT and FQNNGV. The CDR3 bases are TGTGCCAGCAGCCCCAGGGGGAGAGGCTACACTGAAGCTTTCTTT. The encoded protein is CASSPRGRGYTEAFF.

The chain couples TRBV6-1 to TRBJ1-4; 8 bases line up with TRBD1. Trimming at V came to 7 bases and at J to 7 bases, leaving 8 bases not matched to a gene. The germline gives CDR1 MNHNS, CDR2 SASEGT. The CDR3 has 14 residues. CDR3: CASIRTGKGEKLFF. DNA for the CDR3: TGTGCCAGCATTAGGACAGGGAAGGGTGAAAAACTGTTTTTT.

The chain couples TRBV5-1 to TRBJ2-3, with 7 bases lining up with TRBD2. The length of the CDR3 is 14 residues. Unmatched junction bases numbered 1, after V lost 1 base and J lost 2 bases. Germline assignment: CDR1 SGHRS and CDR2 YFSETQ. CDR3 protein: CASSLSGVTDTQYF. Here the CDR3 DNA reads TGCGCCAGCAGCTTGAGCGGGGTCACAGATACGCAGTATTTT.

The chain joins TRBV7-9 to TRBJ1-6, with 11 bases fitting TRBD1. V gave up 5 bases and J gave up 6 bases; unmatched junction bases: 3. CDR1 SEHNR and CDR2 FQNEAQ come from the germline V gene (reference sequence). The CDR3 runs 15 residues. This CDR3 reads CASSPGTGGNSPLHF. The DNA for the CDR3 is TGTGCCAGCAGCCCCGGGACAGGGGGTAATTCACCCCTCCACTTT.

This clone was seen once. This chain uses TRBV19 with TRBJ2-6, with D unclear. The CDR3 covers 18 residues. The germline CDR1 and CDR2 sequences are LNHDA and SQIVND (reference sequence). Trimming took off 5 bases at V and 1 base at J, with 18 bases between the two ends. CDR3 sequence (DNA): TGTGCCAGTAGTCCCCGATCGCTCCGCGCGTCTGGGGCCAACGTCCTGACTTTC. Encoded protein: CASSPRSLRASGANVLTF.

The V and J genes are TRBV2 and TRBJ2-3, with a possible D match to TRBD1 (5 bases). Between the trimmed V and J ends, which lost 3 bases and 2 bases, there was a span of 9 bases. The CDR3 contains 14 residues. From germline, CDR1 is SNHLY and CDR2 FYNNEI. The CDR3 region has the DNA TGTGCCAGCAGTGACAGGGCTTACACAGATACGCAGTATTTT. This gives the protein CASSDRAYTDTQYF.

This clone was detected once. This chain uses TRBV9 with TRBJ1-4; TRBD1 is a possible D gene (5 bases). Germline V lookup: CDR1 SGDLS, CDR2 YYNGEE. The germline V and J ends were trimmed by 4 bases and 8 bases, with 15 bases remaining between them. CDR3 length equals 14 residues. The CDR3 is CASSPTGRAEKLFF. In DNA, the CDR3 is TGTGCCAGCAGCCCTACCGGCAGGGCGGAAAAACTGTTTTTT.

The table lists this clone with a count of one. The chain combines TRBV29-1 with TRBJ2-7; TRBD2 matches at 16 bases. CDR1 SQVTM and CDR2 ANQGSEA come from the germline V gene. V lost 6 bases to trimming and J lost 2 bases; unmatched junction nucleotides: 4. CDR3 length: 15 amino acids. The CDR3 sequence: CSVEGLAGGPYEQYF. CDR3 DNA sequence: TGCAGCGTCGAGGGACTAGCGGGAGGGCCCTACGAGCAGTACTTC.

This sequence joins TRBV7-9 and TRBJ2-1; TRBD2 matches 12 bases. Per the germline V gene, CDR1 is SEHNR and CDR2 is FQNEAQ (reference sequence). This CDR3 comprises 17 residues. V dropped 2 bases and J dropped 4; count of bases not matched to a gene: 6. The CDR3 is CASSLPSGRARYNEQFF. CDR3 bases: TGTGCCAGCAGCTTACCTAGCGGGAGGGCCCGGTACAATGAGCAGTTCTTC. Full variable domain (missing parts from reference TRBV7-9 and TRBJ2-1): DTGVSQNPRHKITKRGQNVTFRCDPISEHNRLYWYRQTLGQGPEFLTYFQNEAQLEKSRLLSDRFSAERPKGSFSTLEIQRTEQGDSAMYLCASSLPSGRARYNEQFFGPGTRLTVL.

The V call is TRBV19, the J call TRBJ1-1; 9 bases fit TRBD1. This CDR3 has 14 residues. V shed 5 bases, J shed 1 base, and the junction held 2 bases outside the gene matches. Germline assignment: CDR1 LNHDA and CDR2 SQIVND (reference sequence). The CDR3 protein is CASSLGQGNTEAFF. In DNA form, the CDR3 reads TGTGCCAGTAGTCTGGGACAGGGGAACACTGAAGCTTTCTTT.

V is TRBV19 and J is TRBJ1-5; 9 positions agree with TRBD1. Trimming removed 5 bases from V and 9 bases from J; junction bases left unmatched: 11. Germline CDR1 and CDR2: LNHDA and SQIVND (reference sequence). The CDR3 sequence is 15 residues long. The CDR3 loop is CASSFGQGPLWPQHF. The CDR3, as DNA: TGTGCCAGTAGTTTTGGACAGGGGCCCCTATGGCCCCAGCATTTT.

This clone was seen only a few times. This chain uses TRBV4-1 with TRBJ1-4; tentative D call: TRBD1 (5 bases). Germline V gives CDR1 MGHRA, CDR2 YSYEKL. CDR3 size: 16 residues. The ends were cut back, 5 bases at V and 5 bases at J, with 18 bases in the middle. The DNA of the CDR3 is TGCGCCAGCAGCTACCTCGCGGGGAGGGGAAATGAAAAACTGTTTTTT. It yields the protein CASSYLAGRGNEKLFF.

The chain combines TRBV12-5 with TRBJ1-1; no definite D call. Trimming stripped 1 base from V and 4 bases from J, with 10 bases between. The CDR3 sequence is 14 residues long. Per the germline V gene, CDR1 is LGHNT and CDR2 is FRNRAP. Here the CDR3 DNA reads TGTGCTAGTGGTTTGGGGGCTGTTATCACTGAAGCTTTCTTT. As protein: CASGLGAVITEAFF.

This clone was recorded many times. The rearrangement uses TRBV18 and TRBJ1-1, with TRBD1 matching over 7 bases. This CDR3 has 14 residues. V gave up 2 bases and J gave up 11 bases; unmatched junction bases: 11. CDR1 is KGHSH, CDR2 LQKENI, per germline. The CDR3 DNA sequence: TGTGCCAGCTCACCAAGAACATCGACAGGGATCGCTTTCTTT. Its translation is CASSPRTSTGIAFF.

In this sample, this clone turned up once. The V call is TRBV11-2, the J call TRBJ1-1; 7 positions agree with TRBD1. V lost 2 bases and J lost 1; bases outside the gene matches: 4. In germline, CDR1 is SGHAT, CDR2 FQNNGV. The CDR3 totals 15 residues. CDR3 amino acids: CASSLNTGENTEAFF. The DNA of the CDR3 is TGTGCCAGCAGCTTAAACACAGGGGAGAACACTGAAGCTTTCTTT.

The genes are TRBV19 and TRBJ2-3; 8 bases map to TRBD1. V was clipped by 1 base and J by 7 bases; unmatched bases: 7. Germline V gene sequence: CDR1 LNHDA, CDR2 SQIVND (reference sequence). The CDR3 sequence is 15 residues long. The CDR3 here is CASSIASQGANTQYF. DNA for the CDR3: TGTGCCAGTAGTATAGCCAGCCAGGGGGCGAATACGCAGTATTTT. The full variable domain, in which reference TRBV19 and TRBJ2-3 provide the parts outside the CDR3, is DGGITQSPKYLFRKEGQNVTLSCEQNLNHDAMYWYRQDPGQGLRLIYYSQIVNDFQKGDIAEGYSVSREKKESFPLTVTSAQKNPTAFYLCASSIASQGANTQYFGPGTRLTVL.

The V call is TRBV10-3, the J call TRBJ1-5; tentative D call: TRBD1 (6 bases). The V gene lost 0 bases and the J gene lost 9 bases, with 15 bases spanning the gap. CDR1 and CDR2 (germline): ENHRY, SYGVKD. This CDR3 contains 15 residues. The CDR3 DNA reads as TGTGCCATCAGTGAGTCTGCAGGGGTGGGTCGGCCCCAGCATTTT. Translated, it gives CAISESAGVGRPQHF.

In its sample, this clone was seen a few times. The J gene is TRBJ2-1, the V gene TRBV7-3, with 8 positions matching TRBD2. Germline V CDR1 and CDR2: SGHTA, FQGTGA. The CDR3 totals 17 residues. The ends lost 0 bases at V and 7 bases at J; junction bases unmatched: 11. The CDR3 nucleotides read TGTGCCAGCAGCTTAACGTTGAGTAGCGGGATCATGAATGAGCAGTTCTTC. This encodes CASSLTLSSGIMNEQFF.

This chain connects TRBV14 to TRBJ2-1; a possible D gene is TRBD2 (6 bases). The germline CDR1 and CDR2 sequences are SGHDN and FVKESK. There are 13 residues in the CDR3. Between the trimmed V and J ends, which lost 3 bases and 7 bases, there was a span of 10 bases. CDR3 sequence (DNA): TGTGCCAGCAGCCATTATGGGGGGAATGAGCAGTTCTTC. Translating gives CASSHYGGNEQFF.

The chain is built from TRBV9 and TRBJ1-1, with TRBD1 identical over 8 bases. V gave up 3 bases and J gave up 4 bases; unmatched junction bases: 11. Looked up from germline, CDR1 is SGDLS and CDR2 is YYNGEE. The CDR3 totals 16 residues. For the CDR3, the DNA is TGTGCCAGCAGCGCGCTACAGGGGGACTGGGGCACTGAAGCTTTCTTT. Its protein product is CASSALQGDWGTEAFF.

V and J are TRBV19 and TRBJ2-2; TRBD2 matches 13 bases. CDR1 and CDR2 (germline): LNHDA, SQIVND (reference sequence). V dropped 3 bases and J dropped 8; count of bases not matched to a gene: 6. This CDR3 contains 16 residues. The CDR3 region has the DNA TGTGCCAGTAGTATCGGACTAGCGGGAGCTCAGGGGGAGCTGTTTTTT. It is translated as CASSIGLAGAQGELFF.

V is TRBV4-2 and J is TRBJ2-3; the match to TRBD2 covers 11 bases. The CDR3 is 15 amino acids. The junction had 8 bases not matched to a gene; V was cut back by 7 bases and J by 5 bases. Germline values: CDR1 LGHNA, CDR2 YNFKEQ. CDR3 in DNA: TGTGCCAGCAAGATAGCGGGGGGGTTGGTAGATACGCAGTATTTT. Encoded protein: CASKIAGGLVDTQYF.